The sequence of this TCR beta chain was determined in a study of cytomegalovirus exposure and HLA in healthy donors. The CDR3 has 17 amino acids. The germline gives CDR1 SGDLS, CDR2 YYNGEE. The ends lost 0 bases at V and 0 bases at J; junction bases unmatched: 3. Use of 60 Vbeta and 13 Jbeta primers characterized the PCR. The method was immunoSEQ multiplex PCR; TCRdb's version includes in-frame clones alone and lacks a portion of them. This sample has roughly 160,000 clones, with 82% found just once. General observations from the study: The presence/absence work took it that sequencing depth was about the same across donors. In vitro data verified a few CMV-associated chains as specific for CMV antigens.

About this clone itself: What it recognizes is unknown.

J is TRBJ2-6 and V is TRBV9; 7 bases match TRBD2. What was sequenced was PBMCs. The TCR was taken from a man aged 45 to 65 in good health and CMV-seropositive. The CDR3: CASSVASGPSGANVLTF. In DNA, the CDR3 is TGTGCCAGCAGCGTAGCTAGCGGCCCCTCTGGGGCCAACGTCCTGACTTTC. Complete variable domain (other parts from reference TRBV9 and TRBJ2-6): DSGVTQTPKHLITATGQRVTLRCSPRSGDLSVYWYQQSLDQGLQFLIQYYNGEERAKGNILERFSAQQFPDLHSELNLSSLELGDSALYFCASSVASGPSGANVLTFGAGSRLTVL.